This T cell receptor beta chain was retrieved from a study of blood T cell repertoires in COVID-19. Looking at the study overall: COVID-19 samples collected from the United States, Italy and Spain covered acute and convalescent phases.

The ends were cut back, 2 bases at V and 7 bases at J, with 8 bases in the middle. This CDR3 region has 13 residues. CDR1 is KGHDR, CDR2 SFDVKD, per germline. In the original analysis: Nucleated cell counts were estimated from reference gene primer amplification. Data came from immunoSEQ multiplex PCR; TCRdb stores just in-frame clones and leaves some out. V and J calls and clone size come straight from that table; D and trimming were deduced from the DNA. Of 300,000 to 400,000 clones listed, around 83% are singletons. The receptor was derived from a man aged 30-40 years with active or convalescent COVID-19. The rearrangement links TRBV24-1 to TRBJ1-5, with D perhaps matching TRBD1 (5 bases). The specimen sequenced was peripheral blood. The CDR3 here is CATSDSTAQPQHF. CDR3 DNA sequence: TGTGCCACCAGTGATTCGACAGCACAGCCCCAGCATTTT.